The following is a T cell receptor (beta chain) sequence with its context. Fresh-frozen tumor tissue and more than two years of survival data were available for all. This specimen comes from a study of glioma-infiltrating T cells after dendritic cell vaccination. Whole-study context: Autologous tumor lysate-pulsed dendritic cell vaccination was given between the early 2000s and the early 2010s.

Produced via immunoSEQ multiplex PCR; TCRdb's table is partial and in-frame only. In the table there are approximately 100,000 clones, around 81% of which are singletons. Germline CDR1 is ENHRY and CDR2 is SYGVKD. This CDR3 spans 12 amino acids. Trimming removed 9 bases at V and 5 bases at J, with 13 bases between. The starting material was blood, obtained before dendritic cell vaccination. The sequence derives from a human donor with glioblastoma. V gene TRBV10-3 combines with J gene TRBJ1-2; D possibly corresponds to TRBD1 (6 bases). CDR3 protein: CAIRWTAYGYTF. CDR3 bases: TGTGCCATACGATGGACAGCATATGGCTACACCTTC.